Listed below are T cell receptor beta chains from one sample, sequenced in a study of blood T cells in healthy people across ages. Using its own MiXCR run on the 5' RACE reads, TCRdb lists one record per CDR3 protein. The sample yields about 1.6 million distinct CDR3 sequences, around 36% seen once. Sequencing was carried out using blood. The receptors here all came from a woman aged 25-40 years in good health. CDR3s include the opening cysteine and the closing phenylalanine or tryptophan. A D gene is named only where the DNA matches it firmly. Expanded clones are given a class, and other clones once, few, many or no size at all.

CSADRTSGRGDEQFF,TGCAGTGCGGACCGGACTAGCGGGAGAGGGGATGAGCAGTTCTTC,few,TRBJ2-1,TRBD2,TRBV20-1
CSARTGDSYERYF,TGCAGTGCTAGGACAGGGGATTCCTACGAGCGGTACTTC,NA,TRBJ2-4,TRBD1,TRBV20-1
CAGSQAPGRLGEQFF,TGCGCCGGCAGCCAAGCCCCGGGACGGCTCGGTGAGCAGTTCTTC,NA,TRBJ2-1,NA,TRBV4-1
CASRVTGVSNSPLHF,TGTGCCAGCAGGGTGACAGGTGTATCAAATTCACCCCTCCACTTT,NA,TRBJ1-6,NA,TRBV27
CASSYWTGFGDEQFF,TGTGCCAGCAGCTATTGGACAGGGTTTGGTGATGAGCAGTTCTTC,once,TRBJ2-1,TRBD1,TRBV5-6
CASSLGGLIPHGYTF,TGCGCCAGCAGCCTAGGGGGCCTTATACCCCATGGCTACACCTTC,NA,TRBJ1-2,TRBD1,TRBV4-1
CASSLDPQGNTEAFF,TGTGCCAGCAGTTTAGACCCCCAGGGAAACACTGAAGCTTTCTTT,NA,TRBJ1-1,NA,TRBV28
CSVARAVDTEAFF,TGCAGCGTTGCCAGGGCTGTTGACACTGAAGCTTTCTTT,few,TRBJ1-1,NA,TRBV29-1
CASGPQQGARRETQYF,TGTGCCAGCGGCCCGCAACAGGGGGCGCGGAGGGAGACCCAGTACTTC,NA,TRBJ2-5,TRBD1,TRBV7-2
CASIGDGINEQYF,TGTGCCAGCATAGGTGACGGGATCAACGAGCAGTACTTC,NA,TRBJ2-7,NA,TRBV28
CASRRLAGGLDEQFF,TGTGCCAGCAGACGACTAGCGGGAGGTTTGGATGAGCAGTTCTTC,NA,TRBJ2-1,TRBD2,TRBV7-9
CASSLEQGAGEQFF,TGCGCCAGCAGCTTGGAGCAGGGGGCGGGGGAGCAGTTCTTC,many,TRBJ2-1,TRBD1,TRBV5-1
CSVEDWERTDTQYF,TGCAGCGTTGAAGATTGGGAAAGGACAGATACGCAGTATTTT,few,TRBJ2-3,NA,TRBV29-1
CASSDWRNTDTQYF,TGTGCCAGCAGTGATTGGCGGAACACAGATACGCAGTATTTT,NA,TRBJ2-3,NA,TRBV6-1
CSAQTYTGTRYNEQYF,TGCAGTGCTCAAACATATACCGGGACTAGATACAATGAGCAGTACTTC,NA,TRBJ2-7,TRBD2,TRBV20-1
CASSPSGGAAYNEQFF,TGTGCCAGCAGCCCTAGCGGGGGGGCGGCCTACAATGAGCAGTTCTTC,many,TRBJ2-1,TRBD2,TRBV7-2
CASSFGGGTGINEQYF,TGTGCCAGCAGTTTTGGGGGCGGGACAGGGATAAACGAGCAGTACTTC,NA,TRBJ2-7,TRBD1,TRBV27
CASSRGPLGETQYF,TGTGCCAGCAGCCGGGGACCATTGGGGGAGACCCAGTACTTC,NA,TRBJ2-5,NA,TRBV7-6
CASSERRGKGTDTQYF,TGTGCCAGCAGTGAACGGCGGGGAAAAGGAACAGATACGCAGTATTTT,NA,TRBJ2-3,NA,TRBV2
CASSPRQGGNVAKNIQYF,TGTGCCAGCAGCCCTCGACAGGGAGGGAACGTAGCCAAAAACATTCAGTACTTC,NA,TRBJ2-4,NA,TRBV27
CASSYDRFTDTQYF,TGTGCCAGCAGCTACGACAGGTTCACAGATACGCAGTATTTT,many,TRBJ2-3,NA,TRBV7-2
CATSDPGGYGYTF,TGTGCCACCAGTGACCCTGGCGGGTATGGCTACACCTTC,few,TRBJ1-2,NA,TRBV24-1
CASSQESGASEKLFF,TGTGCCAGCAGCCAAGAATCAGGGGCAAGTGAAAAACTGTTTTTT,few,TRBJ1-4,NA,TRBV4-2
CASSQVTAREKYF,TGTGCCAGCAGCCAAGTGACTGCGAGGGAGAAGTACTTC,NA,TRBJ2-7,NA,TRBV14
CASSFLRDKSYEQYF,TGTGCCAGCAGTTTTTTGCGGGACAAATCCTACGAGCAGTACTTC,few,TRBJ2-7,NA,TRBV27
CASSLSPRELSYGQYF,TGTGCCAGCAGCCTGTCTCCGCGGGAGTTAAGCTACGGGCAGTACTTC,NA,TRBJ2-5,TRBD2,TRBV12-3/TRBV12-4
CSASGTSGRAGAYEQYF,TGTAGTGCTAGTGGGACTAGCGGGAGGGCCGGGGCCTACGAGCAGTACTTC,few,TRBJ2-7,TRBD2,TRBV20-1
CASSLAPAGDYGYTF,TGCGCCAGCAGCTTGGCCCCGGCCGGGGACTATGGCTACACCTTC,NA,TRBJ1-2,NA,TRBV5-1
CASSPRTGAAEAFF,TGTGCCAGCAGTCCCCGGACAGGGGCGGCTGAAGCTTTCTTT,NA,TRBJ1-1,TRBD1,TRBV27
CTSSETLTLYEQYF,TGTACCAGCAGTGAAACCCTAACCCTCTACGAGCAGTACTTC,few,TRBJ2-7,NA,TRBV2
CSVKNKETQYF,TGCAGCGTTAAAAATAAAGAGACCCAGTACTTC,many,TRBJ2-5,NA,TRBV29-1
CASSFGLAIDTQYF,TGTGCCAGCAGCTTTGGACTAGCGATAGATACGCAGTATTTT,once,TRBJ2-3,TRBD2,TRBV5-4